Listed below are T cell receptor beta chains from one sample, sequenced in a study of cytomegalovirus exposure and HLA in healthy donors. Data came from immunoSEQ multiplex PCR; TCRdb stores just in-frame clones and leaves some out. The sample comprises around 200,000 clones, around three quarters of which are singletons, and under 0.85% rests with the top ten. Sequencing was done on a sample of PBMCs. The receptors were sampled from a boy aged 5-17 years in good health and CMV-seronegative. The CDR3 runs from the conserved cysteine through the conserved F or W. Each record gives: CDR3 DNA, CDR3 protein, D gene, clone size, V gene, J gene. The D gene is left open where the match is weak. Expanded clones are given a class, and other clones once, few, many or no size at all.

TGTGCCAGCAGCACGCGACAGGGACCAAACACTGAAGCTTTCTTT	CASSTRQGPNTEAFF	TRBD1	few	TRBV7-8	TRBJ1-1
TGCGCCAGCAGCTTGGGACAGGACTATGGCTACACCTTC	CASSLGQDYGYTF	.	once	TRBV5-1	TRBJ1-2
TGTGCCAGCACTGCGGCAGGGCTTAACGAGCCCCAGCATTTT	CASTAAGLNEPQHF	.	.	TRBV27	TRBJ1-5
TGTGCCTGGGAGGGGAGGGACAGGGGCACAGATACGCAGTATTTT	CAWEGRDRGTDTQYF	TRBD1	.	TRBV30	TRBJ2-3
TGCGCCAGCAGCTTCCAGGGTCAAGATACGCAGTATTTT	CASSFQGQDTQYF	.	.	TRBV5-1	TRBJ2-3
TGTGCCAGCCAGTCGGGTAGCTCCTACGAGCAGTACTTC	CASQSGSSYEQYF	.	once	TRBV19	TRBJ2-7
TGTGCCAGCAGCAAAGGGGGGGGCGCAACTAATGAAAAACTGTTTTTT	CASSKGGGATNEKLFF	.	.	TRBV21-1	TRBJ1-4
TGTGCCTGTCACGACATTAGCTATGGCTACACCTTC	CACHDISYGYTF	.	.	TRBV30	TRBJ1-2
TGTGCCAGCCAGGGGGCTGCCTACGAGCAGTACTTC	CASQGAAYEQYF	TRBD1	.	TRBV2	TRBJ2-7
TGTGCCAGTAGTATTGGGCCGAGTAGCGGGATAACCGGGGAGCTGTTTTTT	CASSIGPSSGITGELFF	TRBD2	.	TRBV19	TRBJ2-2
TGCGCCAGCAGCCAAGACCCGACAGGGACCTATGGCTACACCTTC	CASSQDPTGTYGYTF	TRBD1	.	TRBV4-1	TRBJ1-2
TGTGCCAGCAGCCCCATTACAGGGGGGGGCTACACCTTC	CASSPITGGGYTF	TRBD1	.	TRBV7-9	TRBJ1-2
TGTGCCAGCAGCGTAGACGACAGCCTTCACTATGGCTACACCTTC	CASSVDDSLHYGYTF	.	few	TRBV9	TRBJ1-2
TGTGCTAGTGGGCAGCGTCCGACTAGCGGGAGCGAGGGAAACATTCAGTACTTC	CASGQRPTSGSEGNIQYF	TRBD2	once	TRBV12-5	TRBJ2-4
TGTGCCAGCAGCGAGAGGACAGGGGCAGAGACCCAGTACTTC	CASSERTGAETQYF	TRBD1	.	TRBV2	TRBJ2-5
TGTGCCAGCAGCTTCTCCTCCTACGAGCAGTACTTC	CASSFSSYEQYF	.	.	TRBV7-8	TRBJ2-7
TGTGCCAGCAGCTTAGAGTTTGAGTCTTCCTACGAGCAGTACTTC	CASSLEFESSYEQYF	.	few	TRBV11-1	TRBJ2-7
TGTGCCAGCAGCTTTTTAGAACGTCGAGGCTACACCTTC	CASSFLERRGYTF	.	.	TRBV7-3	TRBJ1-2
TGTGCCAGCAGCAACCCCATAGGGGGTGGAATTCGCGGCTACGAGCAGTACTTC	CASSNPIGGGIRGYEQYF	.	.	TRBV5-6	TRBJ2-7
TGTGCCAGTAGTAGATCCCGGAACACTGAAGCTTTCTTT	CASSRSRNTEAFF	.	.	TRBV14	TRBJ1-1
TGTGCCAGCAGTTTATGGCAGGGGAATTCACCCCTCCACTTT	CASSLWQGNSPLHF	.	.	TRBV28	TRBJ1-6
TGCGCCAGCAGCCAGGATCTCTCCGGGACTAGCGGGAGAGGGTCCTACGAGCAGTACTTC	CASSQDLSGTSGRGSYEQYF	TRBD2	.	TRBV4-3	TRBJ2-7
TGTGCCAGCAGCTCCTTCCTAGCGGGAGGGACCTACGAGCAGTACTTC	CASSSFLAGGTYEQYF	TRBD2	.	TRBV5-6	TRBJ2-7
TGTGCCAGTAGTATGAGAAGGGACTTGCACAATGAGCAGTTCTTC	CASSMRRDLHNEQFF	.	.	TRBV19	TRBJ2-1
TGCGCCAGCAGCAAGGACAGGGCGGGGGGCTACACCTTC	CASSKDRAGGYTF	TRBD1	.	TRBV5-1	TRBJ1-2
TGTGCCAGCAGTGAAGTAGGAGGACGGGGCACCGGGGAGCTGTTTTTT	CASSEVGGRGTGELFF	.	.	TRBV6-1	TRBJ2-2
TGTGCCAGCAGCGGAGGGGGTCTCAGCGAGCAGTACTTC	CASSGGGLSEQYF	.	.	TRBV9	TRBJ2-7
TGTGCCAGTAGTAGACTCGATGATCAGCCCCAGCATTTT	CASSRLDDQPQHF	.	.	TRBV19	TRBJ1-5
TGTGCTAGTGGTCCTAGGGAGCGGGGGACAGCTTTCTTT	CASGPRERGTAFF	.	.	TRBV12-5	TRBJ1-1
TGTGCCAGCAGCCGACTAGCGGGAAAACAAGAGACCCAGTACTTC	CASSRLAGKQETQYF	TRBD2	once	TRBV5-4	TRBJ2-5
TGTGCCAGCAGCGTAGATTTGGGGCGTGGCTACACCTTC	CASSVDLGRGYTF	.	.	TRBV9	TRBJ1-2
TGTGCCTGGAGTCCAGCTCGCGACAGGTTTAGCAATCAGCCCCAGCATTTT	CAWSPARDRFSNQPQHF	.	.	TRBV30	TRBJ1-5
TGTGCCAGCAGCTCCGGAGTCGAGCAGTACTTC	CASSSGVEQYF	.	.	TRBV7-3	TRBJ2-7